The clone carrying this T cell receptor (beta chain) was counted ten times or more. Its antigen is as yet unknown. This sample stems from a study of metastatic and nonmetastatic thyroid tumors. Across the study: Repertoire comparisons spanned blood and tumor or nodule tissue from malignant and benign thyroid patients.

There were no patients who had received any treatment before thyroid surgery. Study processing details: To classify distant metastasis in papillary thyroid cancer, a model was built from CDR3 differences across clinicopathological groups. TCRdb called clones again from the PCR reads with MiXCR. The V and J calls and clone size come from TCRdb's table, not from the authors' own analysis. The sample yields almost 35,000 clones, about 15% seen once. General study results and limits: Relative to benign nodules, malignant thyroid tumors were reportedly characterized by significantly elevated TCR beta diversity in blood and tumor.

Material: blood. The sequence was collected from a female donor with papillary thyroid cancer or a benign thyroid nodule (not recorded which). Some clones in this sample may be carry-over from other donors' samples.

The CDR3 nucleotides are TGTGCCAGCAGTGCAGACGGTCCCTACGAGCAGTACTTC. Its translation: CASSADGPYEQYF. This chain connects TRBV6-1 to TRBJ2-7; D gene ambiguous. The V and J ends lost 4 bases and 2 bases respectively, with 9 bases between them. CDR3 length: 13 amino acids. From germline, CDR1 is MNHNS and CDR2 SASEGT.